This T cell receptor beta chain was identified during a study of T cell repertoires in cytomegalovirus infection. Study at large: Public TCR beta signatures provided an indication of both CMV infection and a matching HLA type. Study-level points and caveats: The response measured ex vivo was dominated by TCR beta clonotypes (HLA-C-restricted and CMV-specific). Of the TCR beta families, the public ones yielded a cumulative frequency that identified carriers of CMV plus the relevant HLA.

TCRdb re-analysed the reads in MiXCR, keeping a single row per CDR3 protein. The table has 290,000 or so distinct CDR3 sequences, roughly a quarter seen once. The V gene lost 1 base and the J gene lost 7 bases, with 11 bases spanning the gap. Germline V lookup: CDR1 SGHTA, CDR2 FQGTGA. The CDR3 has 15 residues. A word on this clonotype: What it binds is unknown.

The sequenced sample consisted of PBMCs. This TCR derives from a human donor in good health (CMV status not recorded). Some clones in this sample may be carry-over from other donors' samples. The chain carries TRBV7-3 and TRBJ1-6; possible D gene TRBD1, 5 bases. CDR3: CASSLNGGKNSPLHF. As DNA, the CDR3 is TGTGCCAGCAGCTTAAATGGGGGAAAGAATTCACCCCTCCACTTT.